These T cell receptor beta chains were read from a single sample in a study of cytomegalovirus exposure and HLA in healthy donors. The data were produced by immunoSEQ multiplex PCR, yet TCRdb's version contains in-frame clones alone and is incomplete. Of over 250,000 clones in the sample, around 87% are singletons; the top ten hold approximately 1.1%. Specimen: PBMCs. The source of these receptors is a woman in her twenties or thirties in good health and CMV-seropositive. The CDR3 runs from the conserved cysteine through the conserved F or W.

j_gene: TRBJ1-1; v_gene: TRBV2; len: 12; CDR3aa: CASKGQGTEAFF
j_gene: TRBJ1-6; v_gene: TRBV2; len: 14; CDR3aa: CASGEDRYNSPLHF
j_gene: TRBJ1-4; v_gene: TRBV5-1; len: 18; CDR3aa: CASSLLPVLSGRDEKLFF
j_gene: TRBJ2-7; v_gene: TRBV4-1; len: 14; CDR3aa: CASSQDLIRWEQYF
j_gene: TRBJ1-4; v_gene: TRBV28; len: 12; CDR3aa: CASSVANEKLFF
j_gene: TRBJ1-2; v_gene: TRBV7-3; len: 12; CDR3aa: CASSLTCPNYTF
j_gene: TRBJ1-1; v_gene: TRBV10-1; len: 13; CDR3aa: CASSEQGMAEAFF
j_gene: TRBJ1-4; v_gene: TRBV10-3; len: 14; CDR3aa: CAISGTATNEKLFF
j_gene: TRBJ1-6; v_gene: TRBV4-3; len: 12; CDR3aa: CASSQVDSPLHF
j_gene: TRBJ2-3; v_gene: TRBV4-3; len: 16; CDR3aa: CASSQDHTVGSDTQYF
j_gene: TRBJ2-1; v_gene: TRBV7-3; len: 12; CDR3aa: CASSPTGEVQFF
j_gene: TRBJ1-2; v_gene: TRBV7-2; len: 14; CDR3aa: CASSPEPGQRGYTF
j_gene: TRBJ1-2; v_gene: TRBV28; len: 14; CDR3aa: CASSYSDRGNGYTF
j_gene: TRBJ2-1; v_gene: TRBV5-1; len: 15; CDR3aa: CASSLEGLALSEQFF
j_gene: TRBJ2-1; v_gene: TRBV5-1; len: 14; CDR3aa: CASSSTGTDNEQFF
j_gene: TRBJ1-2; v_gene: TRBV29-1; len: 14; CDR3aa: CSVVRQGRLYGYTF
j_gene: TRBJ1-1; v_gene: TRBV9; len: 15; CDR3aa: CASSVKTGGVTEAFF
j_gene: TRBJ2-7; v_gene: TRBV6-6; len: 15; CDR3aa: CASSRQEPGAYEQYF
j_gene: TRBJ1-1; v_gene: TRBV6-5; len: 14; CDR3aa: CASSRQGGNTEAFF
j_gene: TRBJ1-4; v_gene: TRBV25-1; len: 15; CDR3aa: CASSEPRGGNEKLFF
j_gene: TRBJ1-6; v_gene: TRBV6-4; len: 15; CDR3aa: CASSPGQGANSPLHF
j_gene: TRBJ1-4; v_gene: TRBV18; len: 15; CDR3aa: CASSPQPRSLEKLFF
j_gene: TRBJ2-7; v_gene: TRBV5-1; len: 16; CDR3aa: CASSLKRTVSSYEQYF
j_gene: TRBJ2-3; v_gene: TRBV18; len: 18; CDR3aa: CASSRTDTGTGVTDTQYF
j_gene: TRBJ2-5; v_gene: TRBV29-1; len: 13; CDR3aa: CSVRTGTQETQYF
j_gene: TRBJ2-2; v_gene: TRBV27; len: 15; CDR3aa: CASSLSGQYTGELFF
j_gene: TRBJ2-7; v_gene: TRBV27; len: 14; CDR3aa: CASSLSRSSYEQYF
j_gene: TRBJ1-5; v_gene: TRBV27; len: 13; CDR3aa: CATRVGHNQPQHF
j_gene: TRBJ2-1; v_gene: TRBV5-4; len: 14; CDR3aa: CASLGGVTYNEQFF
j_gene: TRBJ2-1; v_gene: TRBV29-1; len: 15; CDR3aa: CSVEGDGTSYNEQFF
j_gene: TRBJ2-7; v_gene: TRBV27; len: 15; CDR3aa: CASSFADGSSYEQYF
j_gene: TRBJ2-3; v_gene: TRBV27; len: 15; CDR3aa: CASSLSRTPTDTQYF
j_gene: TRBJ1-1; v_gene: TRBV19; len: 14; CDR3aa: CASRDFGSSTEAFF
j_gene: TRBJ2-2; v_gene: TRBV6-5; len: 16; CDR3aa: CASSFSWEGGPGELFF
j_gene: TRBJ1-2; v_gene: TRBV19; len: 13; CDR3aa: CASSIDGPNGYTF